The clone carrying this TCR beta chain was picked up a small number of times. The data stem from a study of blood T cell repertoires in COVID-19. Generated by immunoSEQ multiplex PCR, the TCRdb table keeps only in-frame clones and is missing some. The table has 150,000 to 200,000 clones, almost 85% seen once. This CDR3 has 14 residues. Germline CDR1 reads SEHNR; CDR2 reads FQNEAQ (reference sequence). Trimming removed 3 bases from V and 8 bases from J, with 16 bases in between. The TCR originated in a man aged 18 to 29 with active or convalescent COVID-19. The rearrangement joins TRBV7-9 to TRBJ1-2; D possibly corresponds to TRBD1 (5 bases). The sequenced material came from peripheral blood. In DNA form, the CDR3 reads TGTGCCAGCAGCTTTGGCCTAGGGGTCGACGGCTACACCTTC. Translation gives CASSFGLGVDGYTF.